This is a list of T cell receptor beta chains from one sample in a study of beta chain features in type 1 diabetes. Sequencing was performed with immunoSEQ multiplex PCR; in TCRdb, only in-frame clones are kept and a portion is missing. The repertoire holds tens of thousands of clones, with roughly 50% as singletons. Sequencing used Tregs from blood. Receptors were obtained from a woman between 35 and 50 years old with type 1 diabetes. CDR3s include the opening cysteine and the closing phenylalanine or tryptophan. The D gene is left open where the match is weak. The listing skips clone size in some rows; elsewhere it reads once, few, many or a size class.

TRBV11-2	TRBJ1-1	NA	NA	CASSLEGRNTEAFF	TGTGCCAGCAGCTTAGAGGGCAGGAACACTGAAGCTTTCTTT
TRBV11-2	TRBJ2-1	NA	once	CASSLPGLQGNEQFF	TGTGCCAGCAGCTTACCGGGCCTCCAGGGGAATGAGCAGTTCTTC
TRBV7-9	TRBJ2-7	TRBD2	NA	CASSSGLGAYEQYF	TGTGCCAGCAGCTCTGGACTAGGGGCCTACGAGCAGTACTTC
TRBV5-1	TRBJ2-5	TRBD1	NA	CASSLGQGALETQYF	TGCGCCAGCAGCCTCGGACAGGGGGCTTTAGAGACCCAGTACTTC
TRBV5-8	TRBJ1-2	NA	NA	CASSFSYGYTF	TGTGCCAGCAGCTTCAGCTATGGCTACACCTTC
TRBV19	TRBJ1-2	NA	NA	CASSTRGGNGYTF	TGTGCCAGTAGTACCAGAGGAGGGAATGGCTACACCTTC
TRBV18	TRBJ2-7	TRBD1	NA	CASSPLGQGTIEQYF	TGTGCCAGCTCCCCTCTGGGACAGGGGACGATCGAGCAGTACTTC
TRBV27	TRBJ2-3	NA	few	CASSQQVGGTDTQYF	TGTGCCAGCAGTCAACAGGTGGGGGGAACAGATACGCAGTATTTT
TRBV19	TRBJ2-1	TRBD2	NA	CASRVAGHYNEQFF	TGTGCCAGTAGGGTAGCGGGCCACTACAATGAGCAGTTCTTC
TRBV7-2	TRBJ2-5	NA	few	CAISLSQETQYF	TGTGCCATCTCACTGAGTCAAGAGACCCAGTACTTC
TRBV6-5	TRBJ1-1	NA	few	CASSYSWLRDTEAFF	TGTGCCAGCAGTTACTCGTGGTTACGGGACACTGAAGCTTTCTTT
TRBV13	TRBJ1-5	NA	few	CASSSGRKDQPQHF	TGTGCCAGCAGCTCGGGGAGGAAAGATCAGCCCCAGCATTTT
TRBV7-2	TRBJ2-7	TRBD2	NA	CASSLSPGGGYYEQYF	TGTGCCAGCAGCTTATCCCCGGGGGGGGGCTACTACGAGCAGTACTTC
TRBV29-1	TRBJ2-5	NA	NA	CSVEAEETQYF	TGCAGCGTTGAAGCAGAAGAGACCCAGTACTTC
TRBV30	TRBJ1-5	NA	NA	CAWSKGERQPQHF	TGTGCCTGGAGCAAGGGAGAACGACAGCCCCAGCATTTT
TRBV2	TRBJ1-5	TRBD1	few	CASSSQGAGQPQHF	TGTGCCAGCAGTTCACAGGGGGCAGGTCAGCCCCAGCATTTT
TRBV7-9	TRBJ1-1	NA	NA	CASSPGRTMNTEAFF	TGTGCCAGCAGCCCTGGACGGACTATGAACACTGAAGCTTTCTTT
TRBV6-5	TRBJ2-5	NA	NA	CASSEDTRASGYF	TGTGCCAGCAGTGAAGACACCAGGGCCTCAGGGTACTTC
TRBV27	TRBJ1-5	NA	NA	CASSLRDSNQPQHF	TGTGCCAGCAGTTTACGCGATAGCAATCAGCCCCAGCATTTT
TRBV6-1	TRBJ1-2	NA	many	CASSEASNYGYTF	TGTGCCAGCAGTGAAGCCTCCAACTATGGCTACACCTTC
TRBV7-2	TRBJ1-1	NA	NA	CASIKERGNTEAFF	TGTGCCAGCATTAAGGAACGGGGGAACACTGAAGCTTTCTTT
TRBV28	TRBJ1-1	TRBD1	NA	CASSSGTGVMNTEAFF	TGTGCCAGCAGTTCCGGGACAGGGGTAATGAACACTGAAGCTTTCTTT
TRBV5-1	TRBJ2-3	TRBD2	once	CASSLGVAGVDTQYF	TGCGCCAGCAGCTTGGGAGTAGCGGGGGTGGATACGCAGTATTTT
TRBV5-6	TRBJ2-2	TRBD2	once	CASTLFTSGSTGELFF	TGTGCCAGCACCCTTTTTACTAGCGGGAGCACCGGGGAGCTGTTTTTT
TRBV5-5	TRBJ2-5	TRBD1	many	CASSFRGPGETQYF	TGTGCCAGCAGCTTCAGGGGGCCGGGAGAGACCCAGTACTTC
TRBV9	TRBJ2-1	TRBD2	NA	CASSVASGTSGDSYNEQFF	TGTGCCAGCAGCGTAGCCAGTGGGACTAGCGGGGATTCCTACAATGAGCAGTTCTTC
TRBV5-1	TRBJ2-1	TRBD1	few	CASSAGQGRGNEQFF	TGCGCCAGCAGCGCTGGACAGGGAAGGGGCAATGAGCAGTTCTTC